This entry describes one T cell receptor beta chain. The germline gives CDR1 SGHTA, CDR2 FQGTGA. The CDR3 sequence is 14 residues long. V shed 5 bases and J shed 7 bases, with 12 bases lying between them. This entry comes from a study of blood T cell repertoires in COVID-19. Turning to the study itself: The United States, Italy and Spain were the sources of the acute and convalescent COVID-19 samples. PBMCs, B-cell-depleted T cells, or T cells provided the cDNA or gDNA that made up the material.

TCRdb keeps only in-frame clones here, not all; method: immunoSEQ multiplex PCR. This table holds 140,000 to 150,000 clones, 81% found once. The TCR was taken from a human donor in a cohort sampled during active COVID-19. Specimen: peripheral blood. V gene TRBV7-3 combines with J gene TRBJ1-6; the D gene is possibly TRBD1 (6 bases). This chain's CDR3 is CASSAQGGNSPLHF. CDR3 DNA: TGTGCCAGCAGCGCACAGGGCGGCAATTCACCCCTCCACTTT.